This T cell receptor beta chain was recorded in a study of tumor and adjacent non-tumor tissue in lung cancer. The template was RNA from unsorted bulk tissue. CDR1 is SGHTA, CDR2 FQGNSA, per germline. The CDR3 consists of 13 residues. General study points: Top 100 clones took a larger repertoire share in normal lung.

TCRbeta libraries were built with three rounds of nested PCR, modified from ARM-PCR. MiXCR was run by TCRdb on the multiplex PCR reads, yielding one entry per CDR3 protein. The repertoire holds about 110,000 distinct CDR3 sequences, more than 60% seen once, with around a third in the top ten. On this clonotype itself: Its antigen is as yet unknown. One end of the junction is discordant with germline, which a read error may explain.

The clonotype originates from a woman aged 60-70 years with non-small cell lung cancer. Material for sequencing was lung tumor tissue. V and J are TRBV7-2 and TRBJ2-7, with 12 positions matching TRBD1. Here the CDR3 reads CASSSGQGAVWHF. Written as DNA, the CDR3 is TGTGCCAGCAGCTCGGGACAGGGGGCGGTGTGGCACTTC.